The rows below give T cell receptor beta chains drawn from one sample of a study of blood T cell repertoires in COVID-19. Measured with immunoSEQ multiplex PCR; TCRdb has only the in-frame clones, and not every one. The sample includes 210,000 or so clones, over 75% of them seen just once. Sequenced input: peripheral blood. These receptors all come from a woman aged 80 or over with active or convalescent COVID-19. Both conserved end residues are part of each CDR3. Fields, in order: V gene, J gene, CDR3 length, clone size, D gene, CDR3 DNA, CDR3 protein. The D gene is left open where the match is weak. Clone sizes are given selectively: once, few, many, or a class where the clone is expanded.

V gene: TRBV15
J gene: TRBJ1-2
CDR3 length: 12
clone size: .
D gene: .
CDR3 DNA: TGTGCCACCAGCAGAACCCGGGACACCCTTTTCTTC
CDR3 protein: CATSRTRDTLFF

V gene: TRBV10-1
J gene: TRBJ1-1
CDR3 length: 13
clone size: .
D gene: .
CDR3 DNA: TGCGCCAGCAGTGAGACAGTGAACACTGAAGCTTTCTTT
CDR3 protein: CASSETVNTEAFF

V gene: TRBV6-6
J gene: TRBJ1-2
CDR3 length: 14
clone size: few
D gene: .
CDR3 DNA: TGTGCCAGCAGTTCCCCGGACCGCCGGGGAGGCTACACCTTC
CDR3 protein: CASSSPDRRGGYTF

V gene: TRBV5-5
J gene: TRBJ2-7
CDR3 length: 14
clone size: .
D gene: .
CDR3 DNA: TGTGCCAGCAGCCATGGACTGATGAACTACGAGCAGTACTTC
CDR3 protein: CASSHGLMNYEQYF

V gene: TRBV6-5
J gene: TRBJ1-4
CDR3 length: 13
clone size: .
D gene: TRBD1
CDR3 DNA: TGTGCCAGCCAAGGGACAGGAGTAGAAAAACTGTTTTTT
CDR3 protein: CASQGTGVEKLFF

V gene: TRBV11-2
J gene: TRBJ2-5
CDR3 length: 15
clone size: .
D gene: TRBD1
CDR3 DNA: TGTGCCAGCAGCTTCGGGACAGGGGGTTGGGAGACCCAGTACTTC
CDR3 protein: CASSFGTGGWETQYF

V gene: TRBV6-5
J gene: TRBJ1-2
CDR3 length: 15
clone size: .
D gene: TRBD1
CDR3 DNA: TGTGCCAGCAGTTACTCAACAGGGGGAGGCTATGGCTACACCTTC
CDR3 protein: CASSYSTGGGYGYTF

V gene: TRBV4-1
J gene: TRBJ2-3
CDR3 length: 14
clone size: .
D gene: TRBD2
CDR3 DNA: TGCGCCAGCAGCCTAGCGGGGAGCACAGATACGCAGTATTTT
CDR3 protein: CASSLAGSTDTQYF

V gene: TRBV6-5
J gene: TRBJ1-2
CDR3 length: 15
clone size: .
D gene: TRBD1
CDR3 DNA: TGTGCCAGCAGTCCCTCGGAGGGGGCAGGCTATGGCTACACCTTC
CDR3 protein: CASSPSEGAGYGYTF

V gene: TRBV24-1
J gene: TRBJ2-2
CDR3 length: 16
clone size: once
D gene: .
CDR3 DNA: TGTGCCACCAGTGATTTTGAGGGGGTCAGCACCGGGGAGCTGTTTTTT
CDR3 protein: CATSDFEGVSTGELFF

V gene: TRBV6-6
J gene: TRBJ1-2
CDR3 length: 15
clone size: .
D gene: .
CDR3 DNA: TGTGCCAGCAGTCCCCTAGCGGGGGGAGAGGCTGGCTACACCTTC
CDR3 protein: CASSPLAGGEAGYTF

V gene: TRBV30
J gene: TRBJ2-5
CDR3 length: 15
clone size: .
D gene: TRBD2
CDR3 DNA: TGTGCCTGGAGCAGAGGACTAGCGGGGCCAGAGACCCAGTACTTC
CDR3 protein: CAWSRGLAGPETQYF

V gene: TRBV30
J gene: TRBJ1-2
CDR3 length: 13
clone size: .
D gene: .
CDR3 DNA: TGTGCCTGGCACCCGGGGGTTAACTATGGCTACACCTTC
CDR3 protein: CAWHPGVNYGYTF

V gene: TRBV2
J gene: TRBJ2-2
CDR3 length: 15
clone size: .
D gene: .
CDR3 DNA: TGTGCCAGCAGTGTAATGGCCCAGAACACCGGGGAGCTGTTTTTT
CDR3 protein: CASSVMAQNTGELFF

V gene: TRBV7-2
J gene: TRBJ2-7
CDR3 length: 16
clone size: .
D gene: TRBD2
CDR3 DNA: TGTGCCAGCAGCCCACGACTAGCGGGGGGCCGGTACGAGCAGTACTTC
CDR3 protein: CASSPRLAGGRYEQYF

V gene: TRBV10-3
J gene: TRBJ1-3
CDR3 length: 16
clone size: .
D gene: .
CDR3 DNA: TGTGCCTCGGCTGATACCAGGGCAGGGGTGGAAAACACCATATATTTT
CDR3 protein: CASADTRAGVENTIYF

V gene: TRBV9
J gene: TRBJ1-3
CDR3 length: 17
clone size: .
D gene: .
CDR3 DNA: TGTGCCAGCAGCCCTGGTAGTAGTTGGGCCTCTGGAAACACCATATATTTT
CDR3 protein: CASSPGSSWASGNTIYF

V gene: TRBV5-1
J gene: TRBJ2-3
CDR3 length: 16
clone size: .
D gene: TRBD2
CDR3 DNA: TGCGCCAGCAGCTTGGCTGGGGCTAGCGGGTCAGATACGCAGTATTTT
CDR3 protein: CASSLAGASGSDTQYF

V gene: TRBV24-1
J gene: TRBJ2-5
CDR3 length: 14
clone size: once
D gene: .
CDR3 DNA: TGTGCCACCAGTGATTTTCACACCAAAGAGACCCAGTACTTC
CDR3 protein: CATSDFHTKETQYF

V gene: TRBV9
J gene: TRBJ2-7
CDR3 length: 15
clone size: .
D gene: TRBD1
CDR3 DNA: TGTGCCAGCAGCACGGTGGACAGGGGGATTAACGAGCAGTACTTC
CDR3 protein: CASSTVDRGINEQYF

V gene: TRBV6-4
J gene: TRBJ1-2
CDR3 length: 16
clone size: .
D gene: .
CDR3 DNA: TGTGCCAGCAGTGACGGGACTACTCCAACTAACTATGGCTACACCTTC
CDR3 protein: CASSDGTTPTNYGYTF

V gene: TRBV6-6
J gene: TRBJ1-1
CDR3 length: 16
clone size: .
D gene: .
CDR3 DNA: TGTGCCAGCAGTTACCCCGGTCGGCGGTTGAACACTGAAGCTTTCTTT
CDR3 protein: CASSYPGRRLNTEAFF

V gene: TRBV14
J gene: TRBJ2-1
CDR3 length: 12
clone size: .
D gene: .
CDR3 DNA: TGTGCCAGCAGCCAAGATGGAATAGCTCGGTTCTTC
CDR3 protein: CASSQDGIARFF

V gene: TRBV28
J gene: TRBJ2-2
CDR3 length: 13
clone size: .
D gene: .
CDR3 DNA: TGTGCCAGCAGTTCCCCGGCGGGCGGGGAGCTGTTTTTT
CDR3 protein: CASSSPAGGELFF

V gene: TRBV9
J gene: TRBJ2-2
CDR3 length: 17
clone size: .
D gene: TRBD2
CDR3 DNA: TGTGCCAGTTCGACTAGCGGGGGGACCGCGAACACCGGGGAGCTGTTTTTT
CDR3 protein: CASSTSGGTANTGELFF

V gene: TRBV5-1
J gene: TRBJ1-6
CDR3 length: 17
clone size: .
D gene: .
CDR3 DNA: TGCGCCAGCAGCAGGGGACGGGGGAGCTCCTATAATTCACCCCTCCACTTT
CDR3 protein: CASSRGRGSSYNSPLHF

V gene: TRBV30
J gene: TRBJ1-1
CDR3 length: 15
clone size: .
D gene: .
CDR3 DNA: TGTGCCTGGAGTTTACACCCGGGGGGATACACTGAAGCTTTCTTT
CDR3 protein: CAWSLHPGGYTEAFF

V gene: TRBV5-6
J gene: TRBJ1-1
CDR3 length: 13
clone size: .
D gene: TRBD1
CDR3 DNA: TGTGCCAGCAGCGCACGGACAGGGCTTGGGGCTTTCTTT
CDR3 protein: CASSARTGLGAFF

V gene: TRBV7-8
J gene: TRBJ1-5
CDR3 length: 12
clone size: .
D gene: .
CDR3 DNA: TGTGCCAGCAGTCGGGAGAATCAGCCCCAGCATTTT
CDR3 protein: CASSRENQPQHF

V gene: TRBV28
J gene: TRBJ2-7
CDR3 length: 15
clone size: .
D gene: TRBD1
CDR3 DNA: TGTGCCAGCAGACCCAGGGACAGATTCTCCTACGAGCAGTACTTC
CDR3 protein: CASRPRDRFSYEQYF